One T cell receptor (beta chain) is described in this entry. This specimen belongs to a study of blood T cell repertoires in COVID-19. At the level of the study: The United States, Italy and Spain supplied acute and convalescent COVID-19 samples. In each case, the material was cDNA or gDNA derived from T cells, B-cell-depleted T cells, or PBMCs.

As processed by the authors: The assay estimated nucleated cells by amplifying reference gene primers. Generated by immunoSEQ multiplex PCR, the TCRdb table keeps only in-frame clones and is missing some. The V and J calls and clone size were taken over from that table, and D and trimming were inferred from the DNA. The sample holds fewer than 150,000 clones, over 75% seen once. CDR3 length equals 12 residues. V shed 4 bases and J shed 8 bases, with 11 bases lying between them. The specimen was peripheral blood. The TCR was taken from a woman aged 55-70 years with acute or convalescent COVID-19. The chain carries TRBV12-3 or TRBV12-4 and TRBJ1-2, with a possible D match to TRBD1 (5 bases). As DNA, the CDR3 is TGTGCCAGCAGTTCGACAGTCGAAGGCTACACCTTC. Protein: CASSSTVEGYTF.